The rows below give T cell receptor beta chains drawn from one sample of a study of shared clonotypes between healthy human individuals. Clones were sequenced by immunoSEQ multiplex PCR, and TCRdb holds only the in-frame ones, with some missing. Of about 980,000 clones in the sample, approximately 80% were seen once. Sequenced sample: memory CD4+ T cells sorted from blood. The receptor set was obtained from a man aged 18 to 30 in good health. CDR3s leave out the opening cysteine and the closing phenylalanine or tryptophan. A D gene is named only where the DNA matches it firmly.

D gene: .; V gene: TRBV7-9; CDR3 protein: ASSSFQGRTEAF
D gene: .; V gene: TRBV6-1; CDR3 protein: ASRPGLAGTGELF
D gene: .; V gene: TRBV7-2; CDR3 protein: ASSSRQSSYEQY
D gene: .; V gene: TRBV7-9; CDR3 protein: ASSRREGSSATNEKLF
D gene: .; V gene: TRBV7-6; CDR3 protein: ASSPAGSGEKLF
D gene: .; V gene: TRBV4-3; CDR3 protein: ASSQGQLFSTDTQY
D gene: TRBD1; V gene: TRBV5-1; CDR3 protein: ASTGQGGGNQPQH
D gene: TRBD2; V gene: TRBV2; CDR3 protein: ANPGGSQETQY
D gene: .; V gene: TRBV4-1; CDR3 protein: ASSQAEQARDTQY
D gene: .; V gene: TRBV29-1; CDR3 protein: SVERPGNTIY
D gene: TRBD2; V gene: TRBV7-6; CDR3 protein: ASSSTGLAGAETQY
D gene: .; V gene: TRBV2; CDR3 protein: ASSGNRGEQF
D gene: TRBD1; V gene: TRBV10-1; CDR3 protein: ASSRGQGEKLF
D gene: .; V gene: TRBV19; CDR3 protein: ASSVKTKNTEAF
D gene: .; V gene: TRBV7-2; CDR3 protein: ASTQGFYEQY
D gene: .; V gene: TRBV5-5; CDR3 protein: ASSSLVGSTDTQY
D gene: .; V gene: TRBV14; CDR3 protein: ASSQDWGAGEQY
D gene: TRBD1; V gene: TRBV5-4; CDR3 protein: ASRAPTGAEAF
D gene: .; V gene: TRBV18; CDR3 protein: ASSLRTGDEAF
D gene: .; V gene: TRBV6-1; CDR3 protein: ASSASYGSYNEQF
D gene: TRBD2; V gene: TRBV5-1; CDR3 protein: ASSLAASGGLPSYNEQF
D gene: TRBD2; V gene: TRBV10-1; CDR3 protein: ASSDRTSGTGELF
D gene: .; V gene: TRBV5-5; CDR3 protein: ASSPTGSSYNSPLH
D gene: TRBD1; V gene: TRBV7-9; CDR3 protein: ASSSLTGGAYNEQF
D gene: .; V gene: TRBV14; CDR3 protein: ASSSSRFGGTQY
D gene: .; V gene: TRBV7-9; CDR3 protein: ASSLGRGEVNQPQH
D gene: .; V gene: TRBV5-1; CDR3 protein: ASNAGLTSGANVLT
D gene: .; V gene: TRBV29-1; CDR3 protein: SVEDRGLDTQY
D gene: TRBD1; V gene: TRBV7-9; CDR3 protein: ASSLDQGAAPLH
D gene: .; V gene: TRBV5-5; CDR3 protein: ASSSRERSRDEQY
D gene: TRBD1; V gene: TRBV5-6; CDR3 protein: ASSLVDRDEAF
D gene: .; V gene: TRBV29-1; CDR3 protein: SVRVSDTTGNTIY
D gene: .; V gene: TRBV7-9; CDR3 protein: ASSRLGGLNYGYT
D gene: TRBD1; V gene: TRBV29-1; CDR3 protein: SGGAGGVETQY